The 2 T cell receptor beta chains below all came from one sample that was sequenced in a study of beta chain features in type 1 diabetes. Sequencing targeted expressed TCRB transcripts, as all isolated RNA had been reverse transcribed. The data were produced by immunoSEQ multiplex PCR, yet TCRdb's version contains in-frame clones alone and is incomplete. The table lists hundreds of thousands of clones, roughly 16% of them singletons. Sequenced: naive CD4+ T cells from blood. The receptors come from a man younger than 30 in good health.

This chain links TRBV28 with TRBJ2-7; possibly TRBD2 for D (5 bases). This CDR3 is built from 16 residues. Trimming took off 5 bases at V and 0 bases at J, with 17 bases between the two ends. Germline V CDR1 and CDR2: MDHEN, SYDVKM. CDR3 sequence (DNA): TGTGCCAGCAGTCTCAATCCAGCGGAATACTCCTACGAGCAGTACTTC. This gives the protein CASSLNPAEYSYEQYF. Combining the CDR3 with reference TRBV28 and TRBJ2-7 gives the whole variable domain DVKVTQSSRYLVKRTGEKVFLECVQDMDHENMFWYRQDPGLGLRLIYFSYDVKMKEKGDIPEGYSVSREKKERFSLILESASTNQTSMYLCASSLNPAEYSYEQYFGPGTRLTVT.

This clone has a handful of counts. The J gene is TRBJ1-2, the V gene TRBV9; D remains ambiguous. Trimming took off 0 bases at V and 0 bases at J, with 12 bases between the two ends. The CDR3 has 16 residues. CDR1 and CDR2 (germline): SGDLS, YYNGEE. The CDR3 sequence: CASSVAGSISNYGYTF. The CDR3 DNA sequence: TGTGCCAGCAGCGTAGCTGGTTCGATCTCTAACTATGGCTACACCTTC.